Each of the 21 T cell receptor beta chains below was sequenced from the same sample in a study of monozygotic twins with inflammatory bowel disease. Reprocessing the 5' RACE reads, TCRdb reports a single entry for every CDR3 protein and omits DNA. The sample spans roughly 100,000 distinct CDR3 sequences; the ten largest clones claim less than 2%. The sequencing sample was made of blood. These receptors all stem from a human donor with ulcerative colitis or Crohn's disease, or a healthy co-twin of an affected twin (not recorded which).

The rearrangement uses TRBV20-1 and TRBJ2-7. The CDR3 runs to 11 residues. Germline loops: CDR1 DFQATT, CDR2 SNEGSKA (reference sequence). The CDR3 sequence is CSAQANYEQYF.

The chain links TRBV2 to TRBJ1-1; TCRdb gives TRBD1 as the D gene, but with no DNA this cannot be confirmed. Germline lookup yields CDR1 SNHLY and CDR2 FYNNEI. The CDR3 spans 17 residues. This chain's CDR3 is CASRENGRGSAHTEAFF.

The chain's CDR3 is CSTSSAGSYNEQFF. The chain carries TRBV20-1 and TRBJ2-1; TCRdb reports TRBD2, a call that lacks DNA to check it against. CDR1 and CDR2 (germline): DFQATT, SNEGSKA (reference sequence). CDR3 length equals 14 residues.

The chain carries TRBV14 and TRBJ1-3; TCRdb indicates TRBD1, and absent DNA this call remains unverified. CDR3 size: 20 residues. Per germline, CDR1 SGHDN and CDR2 FVKESK. CDR3 residues: CASSPSTLGQRRSGGNTIYF.

This chain connects TRBV9 to TRBJ1-2; the TCRdb call, TRBD1, lacks DNA for checking. The germline V gene has CDR1 SGDLS and CDR2 YYNGEE. The CDR3 loop spans 14 amino acids. The CDR3: CASSAWDGSYGYTF.

The rearrangement joins TRBV3-1 to TRBJ2-5; TCRdb's D call of TRBD1 is untestable without DNA. CDR1 and CDR2 (germline): LGHDT, YNNKEL (reference sequence). This CDR3 has 15 residues. CDR3 in amino acids: CASSQDWGRGETQYF.

The chain employs TRBV6-4 and TRBJ2-1. Germline CDR1 is MRHNA and CDR2 is SNTAGT. This CDR3 contains 15 residues. The CDR3 sequence: CASSTSGGSYNEQFF.

The J gene is TRBJ1-4, the V gene TRBV2; TCRdb lists TRBD1, though no DNA is available to test this call. Germline V gene lookup returns CDR1 SNHLY and CDR2 FYNNEI. The CDR3 has 13 residues. The CDR3 loop is CASSMIQGEKLFF. Full variable domain (missing parts from reference TRBV2 and TRBJ1-4): EPEVTQTPSHQVTQMGQEVILRCVPISNHLYFYWYRQILGQKVEFLVSFYNNEISEKSEIFDDQFSVERPDGSNFTLKIRSTKLEDSAMYFCASSMIQGEKLFFGSGTQLSVL.

This rearrangement joins TRBV11-2 to TRBJ2-7; TCRdb calls TRBD1, which cannot be checked without DNA. This CDR3 spans 15 amino acids. Germline V gives CDR1 SGHAT, CDR2 FQNNGV. The CDR3 loop reads CASSSHVLQGSEQYF. Full variable domain (remainder filled in from reference TRBV11-2 and TRBJ2-7): EAGVAQSPRYKIIEKRQSVAFWCNPISGHATLYWYQQILGQGPKLLIQFQNNGVVDDSQLPKDRFSAERLKGVDSTLKIQPAKLEDSAVYLCASSSHVLQGSEQYFGPGTRLTVT.

The gene calls are TRBV7-2 and TRBJ2-2; as DNA is missing, the TRBD1 call by TCRdb cannot be tested. The CDR3 is 17 residues long. Germline V gene sequence: CDR1 SGHTA, CDR2 FQGNSA. The CDR3 region is CASSLFRADLQAGELFF.

The genes are TRBV2 and TRBJ1-5. Germline values: CDR1 SNHLY, CDR2 FYNNEI. This CDR3 has 14 amino acids. The CDR3 loop reads CASKSEYSNQPQHF.

This rearrangement joins TRBV6-2 or TRBV6-3 to TRBJ2-6; TCRdb selects TRBD1, and the lack of DNA leaves this call unchecked. There are 16 residues in the CDR3. Germline V gives CDR1 MNHEY, CDR2 SVGEGT. The CDR3 loop is CASTGGGNFGANVLTF.

The chain joins TRBV11-1 to TRBJ2-1; with no DNA, the TCRdb D assignment of TRBD1 cannot be verified. The CDR3 runs 14 residues. Germline V lookup: CDR1 SGHAT, CDR2 FQDESV (reference sequence). CDR3 protein: CASDPGQPYNEQFF.

This chain joins TRBV20-1 and TRBJ1-1. This CDR3 region has 14 residues. Germline loops: CDR1 DFQATT, CDR2 SNEGSKA (reference sequence). CDR3 sequence reads: CSAHGRDSNTEAFF.

The chain recombines TRBV20-1 with TRBJ2-2; TCRdb lists TRBD1, though no DNA is available to test this call. The CDR3 is made up of 15 amino acids. The V gene's germline CDR1 is DFQATT and CDR2 SNEGSKA (reference sequence). The CDR3 here is CSARLGASHTGELFF.

The rearrangement uses TRBV6-5 and TRBJ2-5. The CDR3 totals 14 residues. Per germline, CDR1 MNHEY and CDR2 SVGAGI. The CDR3 is CASSYWGVQETQYF.

The rearrangement links TRBV28 to TRBJ1-5. The V gene's germline CDR1 is MDHEN and CDR2 SYDVKM. The CDR3 has 13 residues. CDR3 amino acids: CASSTKLNQPQHF. The full variable domain, in which reference TRBV28 and TRBJ1-5 provide the parts outside the CDR3, is DVKVTQSSRYLVKRTGEKVFLECVQDMDHENMFWYRQDPGLGLRLIYFSYDVKMKEKGDIPEGYSVSREKKERFSLILESASTNQTSMYLCASSTKLNQPQHFGDGTRLSIL.

V and J are TRBV7-2 and TRBJ1-5; TCRdb's assignment of TRBD1 cannot be checked, as there is no DNA. CDR1 is SGHTA and CDR2 is FQGNSA in the germline V gene. This CDR3 comprises 17 residues. CDR3 protein: CASSFDRGVLMSQPQHF. The full variable domain, in which reference TRBV7-2 and TRBJ1-5 provide the parts outside the CDR3, is GAGVSQSPSNKVTEKGKDVELRCDPISGHTALYWYRQSLGQGLEFLIYFQGNSAPDKSGLPSDRFSAERTGGSVSTLTIQRTQQEDSAVYLCASSFDRGVLMSQPQHFGDGTRLSIL.

This chain joins TRBV28 and TRBJ1-5. The CDR3 is made up of 14 amino acids. Germline V CDR1 and CDR2: MDHEN, SYDVKM. The CDR3 sequence is CASSLLGRAAAPAF.

The J gene is TRBJ1-5, the V gene TRBV19; TCRdb reports TRBD1, a call that lacks DNA to check it against. The CDR3 covers 12 residues. Germline lookup yields CDR1 LNHDA and CDR2 SQIVND (reference sequence). CDR3 sequence: CASTRGPQPQHF.

The gene calls are TRBV4-3 and TRBJ2-1; TCRdb calls TRBD2, which cannot be checked without DNA. The CDR3 has 16 amino acids. Per germline, CDR1 LGHNA and CDR2 YSLEER. The CDR3 here is CASSQDHTAGGHEQFF.